A selection of T cell receptor beta chains follows, all from one sample in a study of blood T cell repertoires in COVID-19. The table came from immunoSEQ multiplex PCR; TCRdb's copy has only in-frame clones and leaves some out. The sample lists approximately 240,000 clones, around 80% occurring once. Material: peripheral blood. All receptors come from a woman aged 25 to 45 with COVID-19, enrolled during active disease. Both conserved end residues are part of each CDR3. Fields, in order: V gene, D gene, J gene, clone size, CDR3 protein, CDR3 DNA. D genes are given only for firm matches. Rows may omit the clone size; those that give it use once, few, many or a size class.

V: TRBV28
D: -
J: TRBJ2-2
size: few
CDR3: CASSNAGTGAGELFF
DNA: TGTGCCAGCAGTAACGCAGGGACGGGGGCCGGGGAGCTGTTTTTT

V: TRBV4-2
D: TRBD2
J: TRBJ2-1
size: -
CDR3: CASSQVRLAGNEQFF
DNA: TGTGCCAGCAGCCAAGTAAGACTAGCAGGCAATGAGCAGTTCTTC

V: TRBV6-5
D: -
J: TRBJ2-5
size: -
CDR3: CATTNLAGRQETQYF
DNA: TGTGCCACCACGAATCTAGCCGGCCGACAAGAGACCCAGTACTTC

V: TRBV7-3
D: -
J: TRBJ2-2
size: -
CDR3: CASSPSERGGELFF
DNA: TGTGCCAGCAGCCCATCCGAAAGGGGCGGGGAGCTGTTTTTT

V: TRBV6-5
D: -
J: TRBJ2-7
size: -
CDR3: CASRPDGGAYEQYF
DNA: TGTGCCAGCAGACCAGACGGGGGTGCCTACGAGCAGTACTTC

V: TRBV7-6
D: TRBD1
J: TRBJ1-5
size: -
CDR3: CASSLVTGENQPQHF
DNA: TGTGCCAGCAGCTTAGTGACAGGGGAAAATCAGCCCCAGCATTTT

V: TRBV7-9
D: -
J: TRBJ2-1
size: -
CDR3: CASSPKPGLAPWNEQFF
DNA: TGTGCCAGCAGCCCGAAACCGGGACTTGCCCCGTGGAATGAGCAGTTCTTC

V: TRBV27
D: TRBD1
J: TRBJ1-2
size: -
CDR3: CASSMTGGGYGYTF
DNA: TGTGCCAGCAGTATGACAGGGGGGGGCTATGGCTACACCTTC

V: TRBV7-3
D: -
J: TRBJ2-2
size: -
CDR3: CASSPNRGGELFF
DNA: TGTGCCAGCAGCCCCAACCGGGGCGGGGAGCTGTTTTTT

V: TRBV2
D: -
J: TRBJ1-1
size: once
CDR3: CASSLRGAEAFF
DNA: TGTGCCAGCAGCTTGCGAGGAGCTGAAGCTTTCTTT

V: TRBV6-5
D: -
J: TRBJ2-1
size: -
CDR3: CASNEAFNEQFF
DNA: TGTGCCAGCAACGAGGCGTTCAATGAGCAGTTCTTC

V: TRBV10-3
D: TRBD2
J: TRBJ2-3
size: -
CDR3: CATGLGANTDTQYF
DNA: TGTGCCACCGGACTAGGGGCGAACACAGATACGCAGTATTTT

V: TRBV7-2
D: TRBD1
J: TRBJ2-5
size: -
CDR3: CASSLLGGEETQYF
DNA: TGTGCCAGCAGCTTATTAGGGGGCGAAGAGACCCAGTACTTC

V: TRBV29-1
D: TRBD2
J: TRBJ2-7
size: -
CDR3: CSVGASGSYEQYF
DNA: TGCAGCGTTGGGGCTAGCGGGAGCTACGAGCAGTACTTC

V: TRBV4-2
D: TRBD1
J: TRBJ1-2
size: -
CDR3: CASSQEAQGGPGKGYTF
DNA: TGTGCCAGCAGCCAAGAGGCACAGGGGGGGCCGGGGAAGGGCTACACCTTC

V: TRBV11-2
D: -
J: TRBJ2-7
size: -
CDR3: CASSLDRLDEQYF
DNA: TGTGCCAGCAGCTTAGATCGTCTCGACGAGCAGTACTTC

V: TRBV28
D: -
J: TRBJ1-5
size: -
CDR3: CASSPSGSQGQPQHF
DNA: TGTGCCAGCAGTCCCTCCGGGTCCCAGGGACAGCCCCAGCATTTT

V: TRBV9
D: TRBD1
J: TRBJ2-2
size: -
CDR3: CASSVGRQGARGTGELFF
DNA: TGTGCCAGCAGCGTAGGGAGACAGGGGGCGCGGGGCACCGGGGAGCTGTTTTTT

V: TRBV5-1
D: -
J: TRBJ2-7
size: -
CDR3: CASSPGGYEQYF
DNA: TGCGCCAGCAGCCCCGGAGGGTACGAGCAGTACTTC

V: TRBV27
D: -
J: TRBJ2-2
size: -
CDR3: CASTWGGANTGELFF
DNA: TGTGCCAGCACCTGGGGCGGGGCGAACACCGGGGAGCTGTTTTTT

V: TRBV11-3
D: -
J: TRBJ2-1
size: -
CDR3: CASSSYRTPSNEQFF
DNA: TGTGCCAGCAGCTCCTACCGGACTCCAAGCAATGAGCAGTTCTTC

V: TRBV3-1/TRBV3-2
D: -
J: TRBJ1-5
size: -
CDR3: CASSQDQGPQHF
DNA: TGTGCCAGCAGCCAAGACCAGGGGCCCCAGCATTTT

V: TRBV7-6
D: -
J: TRBJ1-2
size: -
CDR3: CASSPREGSGGYGYTF
DNA: TGTGCCAGCAGCCCAAGGGAGGGAAGTGGGGGCTATGGCTACACCTTC

V: TRBV7-9
D: -
J: TRBJ1-1
size: -
CDR3: CASSFYGRGTEAFF
DNA: TGTGCCAGCAGCTTTTATGGGCGGGGCACTGAAGCTTTCTTT

V: TRBV19
D: -
J: TRBJ1-1
size: -
CDR3: CASSMGGQGTEAFF
DNA: TGTGCCAGTAGTATGGGGGGGCAGGGCACTGAAGCTTTCTTT

V: TRBV19
D: -
J: TRBJ1-2
size: -
CDR3: CAPYSYFQGPGECGYTF
DNA: TGTGCCCCGTATTCTTATTTTCAGGGGCCCGGGGAATGTGGCTACACCTTC

V: TRBV7-9
D: -
J: TRBJ2-5
size: -
CDR3: CASSLSEIFAETQYF
DNA: TGTGCCAGCAGCTTAAGCGAGATCTTCGCGGAGACCCAGTACTTC

V: TRBV5-5
D: TRBD1
J: TRBJ1-4
size: -
CDR3: CASSLEGTVTNEKLFF
DNA: TGTGCCAGCAGCTTGGAGGGGACAGTAACTAATGAAAAACTGTTTTTT

V: TRBV4-3
D: TRBD2
J: TRBJ2-1
size: -
CDR3: CASSQDRTGGGPNEQFF
DNA: TGCGCCAGCAGCCAAGATCGAACGGGAGGGGGGCCCAATGAGCAGTTCTTC

V: TRBV28
D: -
J: TRBJ1-5
size: -
CDR3: CASRKGQSNQPQHF
DNA: TGTGCCAGCAGAAAGGGGCAGAGCAATCAGCCCCAGCATTTT

V: TRBV30
D: -
J: TRBJ2-2
size: -
CDR3: CAWSVSVNTGELFF
DNA: TGTGCCTGGAGTGTATCTGTAAACACCGGGGAGCTGTTTTTT

V: TRBV3-1/TRBV3-2
D: TRBD1
J: TRBJ2-1
size: once
CDR3: CASSRNRGLIYNEQFF
DNA: TGTGCCAGCAGCCGGAACAGGGGGTTAATCTACAATGAGCAGTTCTTC

V: TRBV4-2
D: -
J: TRBJ2-7
size: few
CDR3: CASSQVGQAGSYEQYF
DNA: TGTGCCAGCAGCCAAGTGGGTCAAGCGGGTTCCTACGAGCAGTACTTC

V: TRBV3-1/TRBV3-2
D: -
J: TRBJ1-1
size: -
CDR3: CASSQEFGRGEAFF
DNA: TGTGCCAGCAGCCAAGAGTTTGGACGGGGGGAAGCTTTCTTT

V: TRBV7-2
D: -
J: TRBJ1-2
size: -
CDR3: CASSLRAQVDGYTF
DNA: TGTGCCAGCAGCTTACGCGCACAGGTGGATGGCTACACCTTC

V: TRBV7-2
D: -
J: TRBJ2-7
size: -
CDR3: CASGEVMGAYEQYF
DNA: TGTGCCAGCGGGGAGGTTATGGGAGCCTACGAGCAGTACTTC

V: TRBV7-9
D: TRBD2
J: TRBJ2-2
size: -
CDR3: CASSFGGSSGELFF
DNA: TGTGCCAGCAGCTTCGGCGGGAGCTCCGGGGAGCTGTTTTTT

V: TRBV6-1
D: -
J: TRBJ2-7
size: once
CDR3: CASSEAGRTVSYEQYF
DNA: TGTGCCAGCAGTGAAGCGGGGAGGACGGTTTCCTACGAGCAGTACTTC

V: TRBV6-5
D: -
J: TRBJ2-7
size: -
CDR3: CASSSTSYEQYF
DNA: TGTGCCAGCAGTTCTACCTCCTACGAGCAGTACTTC

V: TRBV10-3
D: TRBD1
J: TRBJ1-1
size: -
CDR3: CAISSGQGGAFF
DNA: TGTGCCATCAGTAGTGGACAGGGGGGAGCTTTCTTT

V: TRBV24-1
D: -
J: TRBJ1-2
size: -
CDR3: CATSSGFPYGYTF
DNA: TGTGCCACCAGTTCGGGATTTCCCTATGGCTACACCTTC

V: TRBV5-4
D: -
J: TRBJ2-1
size: -
CDR3: CASSFASSSYNEQFF
DNA: TGTGCCAGCAGCTTTGCTAGCAGTTCCTACAATGAGCAGTTCTTC

V: TRBV28
D: TRBD1
J: TRBJ2-6
size: once
CDR3: CASTRDRGMAGANVLTF
DNA: TGTGCCAGCACTAGGGACAGGGGGATGGCTGGGGCCAACGTCCTGACTTTC

V: TRBV5-1
D: -
J: TRBJ2-5
size: -
CDR3: CASSLGKGDTKRETQYF
DNA: TGCGCCAGCAGCTTGGGGAAGGGGGATACAAAGAGAGAGACCCAGTACTTC

V: TRBV12-3/TRBV12-4
D: -
J: TRBJ2-5
size: -
CDR3: CASSLATQETQYF
DNA: TGTGCCAGCTCCCTAGCGACTCAAGAGACCCAGTACTTC

V: TRBV9
D: TRBD2
J: TRBJ2-7
size: once
CDR3: CASSGSGTTDEQYF
DNA: TGTGCCAGCAGCGGATCCGGGACTACCGACGAGCAGTACTTC

V: TRBV7-9
D: TRBD1
J: TRBJ1-1
size: -
CDR3: CASSLSGGGSEAFF
DNA: TGTGCCAGCAGCTTATCAGGGGGCGGATCTGAAGCTTTCTTT

V: TRBV6-1
D: TRBD2
J: TRBJ2-7
size: -
CDR3: CASSEVPSTSGQSYEQYF
DNA: TGTGCCAGCAGTGAAGTTCCCTCGACTAGCGGACAATCCTACGAGCAGTACTTC

V: TRBV19
D: TRBD2
J: TRBJ2-1
size: -
CDR3: CASSKDLAGYNEQFF
DNA: TGTGCCAGTAGTAAGGATCTAGCGGGGTACAATGAGCAGTTCTTC

V: TRBV11-3
D: -
J: TRBJ2-1
size: -
CDR3: CASSLAPQGPYNEQFF
DNA: TGTGCCAGCAGCTTAGCCCCGCAGGGCCCCTACAATGAGCAGTTCTTC

V: TRBV5-1
D: TRBD1
J: TRBJ2-5
size: once
CDR3: CASSPGTAQETQYF
DNA: TGCGCCAGCAGCCCGGGGACAGCACAAGAGACCCAGTACTTC